These 11 T cell receptor beta chains originate from one sample sequenced in a study of T cell changes during pregnancy in multiple sclerosis. Profiling relied on immunoSEQ multiplex PCR, and the TCRdb table lists in-frame clones only, not all of them. The sample lists under 90,000 clones, around 90% seen once, with approximately 1.5% in the top ten. The material was peripheral blood, obtained in the second trimester of pregnancy. Receptors originate from a female donor in good health, enrolled as a control in a pregnancy study.

This chain connects TRBV18 to TRBJ1-1; a weak D match, TRBD1 (5 bases). Germline V gene sequence: CDR1 KGHSH, CDR2 LQKENI. V was shortened by 4 bases and J by 3 bases, with 15 bases between the two germline ends. The CDR3 has 15 residues. CDR3 coding DNA: TGTGCCAGCTCACTCGGGGCCGGGGGGTACACTGAAGCTTTCTTT. Translating it yields CASSLGAGGYTEAFF.

The chain links TRBV27 to TRBJ2-7; a weak D match, TRBD1 (5 bases). This CDR3 has 15 amino acids. Trimming took 6 bases from V and 1 from J, leaving 16 bases between them. Germline CDR1 MNHEY, CDR2 SMNVEV (reference sequence). The chain's CDR3 is CASRPGQLGSYEQYF. As DNA, the CDR3 is TGTGCCAGCAGACCAGGACAACTTGGGTCCTACGAGCAGTACTTC.

The table lists this clone with a count of one. The chain employs TRBV27 and TRBJ2-3, with 11 bases that match TRBD2. The ends lost 7 bases at V and 5 bases at J; junction bases unmatched: 11. CDR3 size: 16 residues. Per germline, CDR1 MNHEY and CDR2 SMNVEV (reference sequence). The chain's CDR3 is CASTLSGGATGDTQYF. DNA for the CDR3: TGTGCCAGCACCCTTAGCGGGGGGGCGACCGGAGATACGCAGTATTTT.

The chain has TRBV4-1 and TRBJ1-2; D not resolved. Trimming stripped 1 base from V and 8 bases from J, with 20 bases between. CDR1 and CDR2 (germline): MGHRA, YSYEKL. The CDR3 is made up of 16 amino acids. Here the CDR3 reads CASSQGPTGPPGGYTF. The CDR3 nucleotides are TGCGCCAGCAGCCAAGGTCCTACGGGCCCCCCGGGAGGCTACACCTTC.

This clone was counted once. The V gene is TRBV7-2, the J gene TRBJ2-7, with 14 bases matching TRBD2. The V and J ends lost 3 bases and 2 bases, in that order; junction bases with no gene match: 3. The CDR3 consists of 16 residues. Germline CDR1 SGHTA, CDR2 FQGNSA. The CDR3 bases are TGTGCCAGCAGCTTCGGACTAGCGGGAGGTACCTACGAGCAGTACTTC. As protein: CASSFGLAGGTYEQYF.

The rearrangement joins TRBV5-6 to TRBJ2-1, with 11 bases lining up with TRBD2. In germline, CDR1 is SGHDT, CDR2 YYEEEE. Trimming took 4 bases from V and 7 from J; bases not matched to a gene: 10. The CDR3 length is 16 residues. CDR3 bases: TGTGCCAGCAGCGGAAAGGGACTAGCGGAGGGGAATGAGCAGTTCTTC. Translation gives CASSGKGLAEGNEQFF.

The DNA for the CDR3 is TGCAGCGTCTCGACAGTGCCGATAGGGTACCAAGAGACCCAGTACTTC. Translating it yields CSVSTVPIGYQETQYF. The chain links TRBV29-1 to TRBJ2-5; perhaps TRBD1 as D (5 bases). Trimming left V 6 bases short and J 0 bases short, with 20 bases between. The CDR3 has 16 residues. The germline gives CDR1 SQVTM, CDR2 ANQGSEA.

The gene calls are TRBV7-2 and TRBJ2-6, with 8 bases matching TRBD1. CDR1 SGHTA and CDR2 FQGNSA come from the germline V gene. The CDR3 has 15 residues. V was clipped by 2 bases and J by 4 bases; unmatched bases: 1. The CDR3 DNA reads TGTGCCAGCAGCTTACAGGGGGCAGGGGCCAACGTCCTGACTTTC. As protein: CASSLQGAGANVLTF.

The chain uses TRBV30 and TRBJ2-7; 9 bases line up with TRBD2. The CDR3 has 14 amino acids. Trimming at V came to 5 bases and at J to 4 bases, leaving 9 bases not matched to a gene. CDR1 is GTSNPN and CDR2 is SVGIG in the germline V gene (reference sequence). In nucleotides, the CDR3 is TGTGCCTGGGCCCGCGAGCGGGAGGATTACGAGCAGTACTTC. Its translation: CAWAREREDYEQYF.

The V call is TRBV25-1, the J call TRBJ1-1; the D gene is possibly TRBD1 (5 bases). Trimming removed 5 bases at V and 8 bases at J, with 18 bases between. Germline V gene data show CDR1 as MGHDK and CDR2 as SYGVNS. The CDR3 is 14 amino acids. CDR3 sequence: CASSPDTFWTEAFF. In DNA form, the CDR3 reads TGTGCCAGCAGTCCGGACACCTTTTGGACGGAAGCTTTCTTT. Looking up the rest from reference TRBV25-1 and TRBJ1-1 gives the full variable domain: EADIYQTPRYLVIGTGKKITLECSQTMGHDKMYWYQQDPGMELHLIHYSYGVNSTEKGDLSSESTVSRIRTEHFPLTLESARPSHTSQYLCASSPDTFWTEAFFGQGTRLTVV.

This clone was seen just once. The CDR3 reads CASSYYKSGDEKLFF. Here the CDR3 DNA reads TGTGCCAGCAGTTATTATAAATCGGGGGATGAAAAACTGTTTTTT. The chain has TRBV28 and TRBJ1-4; weak D call: TRBD1 (5 bases). Germline loops: CDR1 MDHEN, CDR2 SYDVKM. The CDR3 totals 15 residues. Trimming took off 4 bases at V and 6 bases at J, with 15 bases between the two ends.